Below are 7 T cell receptor beta chains sequenced from a single sample in a study of OX40 agonist ivuxolimab in advanced cancers. TCRdb's copy holds only in-frame clones and misses some; the assay was immunoSEQ multiplex PCR. The repertoire holds 40,000 to 45,000 clones, with 90% as singletons. The sample was CD4+ or CD8+ T cells sorted from blood, taken in a trial of the OX40 agonist ivuxolimab. The receptors derive from an adult with an advanced solid tumor such as melanoma, head and neck, liver or kidney cancer.

The chain is built from TRBV7-2 and TRBJ2-2; 9 bases match TRBD2. Germline CDR1 reads SGHTA; CDR2 reads FQGNSA. This CDR3 spans 17 amino acids. V was pared by 5 bases and J by 2 bases, with 9 bases of the junction left unmatched. In nucleotides, the CDR3 is TGTGCCAGCAGCCCCAGAGGCCTAGCGGGAAACACCGGGGAGCTGTTTTTT. Its protein is CASSPRGLAGNTGELFF.

The rearrangement joins TRBV4-1 to TRBJ2-7; 14 nucleotides align to TRBD2. This CDR3 is built from 18 residues. Per germline, CDR1 MGHRA and CDR2 YSYEKL. J gave up 2 bases and V 0 bases, and 6 bases lay outside the gene matches. The CDR3 DNA follows: TGCGCCAGCAGCCAAGATGGGGCGACTAGCGGGAGGGCCTACGAGCAGTACTTC. This translates into CASSQDGATSGRAYEQYF.

The chain carries TRBV19 and TRBJ2-5; TRBD2 agrees at 8 bases. Germline V lookup: CDR1 LNHDA, CDR2 SQIVND (reference sequence). After removal of 8 bases from V and 4 bases from J, the junction contained 6 bases not matched to a gene. This CDR3 has 13 residues. CDR3 sequence reads: CASSVAGGETQYF. CDR3 bases: TGTGCCAGTTCGGTCGCGGGAGGAGAGACCCAGTACTTC.

The rearrangement joins TRBV11-2 to TRBJ2-7; 8 nucleotides align to TRBD1. The V segment lost 5 bases and the J segment 4 bases; nucleotides outside the gene matches: 10. Looked up from germline, CDR1 is SGHAT and CDR2 is FQNNGV. The CDR3 covers 15 residues. CDR3 DNA: TGTGCCAGCAGCCCCTCGGGCAGGGGGCGATACGAGCAGTACTTC. Protein: CASSPSGRGRYEQYF.

This chain joins TRBV11-3 and TRBJ2-7; D is ambiguous. Germline CDR1 SGHNT, CDR2 YENEEA. Trimming took 5 bases from V and 2 from J, leaving 10 bases between them. The CDR3 extends over 13 amino acids. CDR3 nucleotide sequence: TGTGCCAGCAGCCATTCTGGCCCCTACGAGCAGTACTTC. Its translation is CASSHSGPYEQYF.

The V call is TRBV9, the J call TRBJ1-2; 10 bases line up with TRBD1. CDR1 and CDR2 from the germline V gene are SGDLS and YYNGEE. The V gene end was trimmed by 1 base and the J gene end by 3 bases; junction bases not matched to a gene: 3. CDR3 size: 15 residues. In nucleotides, the CDR3 is TGTGCCAGCAGCGTACAGACAGGGGGCCACTATGGCTACACCTTC. Its protein product is CASSVQTGGHYGYTF.

This chain links TRBV5-6 with TRBJ2-5; D is unclear. V lost 4 bases, J lost 2 bases, and 18 bases lay in between. The CDR3 loop spans 16 amino acids. Germline loops: CDR1 SGHDT, CDR2 YYEEEE. The CDR3 here is CASSRPVGPLQETQYF. CDR3 bases: TGTGCCAGCAGCCGACCCGTCGGTCCCCTACAAGAGACCCAGTACTTC.